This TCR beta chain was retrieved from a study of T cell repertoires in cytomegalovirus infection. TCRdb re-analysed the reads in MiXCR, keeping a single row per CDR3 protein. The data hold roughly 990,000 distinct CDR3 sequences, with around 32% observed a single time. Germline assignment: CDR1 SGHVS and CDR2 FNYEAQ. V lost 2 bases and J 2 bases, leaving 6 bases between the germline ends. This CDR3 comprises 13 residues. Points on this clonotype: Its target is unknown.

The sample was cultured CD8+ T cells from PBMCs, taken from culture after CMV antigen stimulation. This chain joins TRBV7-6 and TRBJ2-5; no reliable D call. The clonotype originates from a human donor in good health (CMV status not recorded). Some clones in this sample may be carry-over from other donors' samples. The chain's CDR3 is CASSLYQQETQYF. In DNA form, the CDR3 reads TGTGCCAGCAGCTTATACCAGCAAGAGACCCAGTACTTC.